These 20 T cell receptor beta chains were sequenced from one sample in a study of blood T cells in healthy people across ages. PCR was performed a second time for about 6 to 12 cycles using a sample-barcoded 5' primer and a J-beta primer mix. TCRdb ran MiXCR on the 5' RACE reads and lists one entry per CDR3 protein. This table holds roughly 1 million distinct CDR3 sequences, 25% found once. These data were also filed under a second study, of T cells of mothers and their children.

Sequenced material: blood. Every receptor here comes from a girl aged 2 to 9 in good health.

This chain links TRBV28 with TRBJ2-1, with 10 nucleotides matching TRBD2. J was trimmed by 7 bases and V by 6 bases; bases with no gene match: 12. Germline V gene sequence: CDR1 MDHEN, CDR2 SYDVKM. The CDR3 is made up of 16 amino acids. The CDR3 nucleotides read TGTGCCAGCAGCTTTGAAAGCGGGAGGGCCTGGAATGAGCAGTTCTTC. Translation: CASSFESGRAWNEQFF.

This CDR3 reads CASSQVRQGSEAFF. The CDR3 DNA reads as TGTGCCAGCAGCCAAGTACGGCAGGGCAGTGAAGCTTTCTTT. The rearrangement links TRBV4-2 to TRBJ1-1; TRBD1 is a possible D gene (5 bases). Trimming stripped 1 base from V and 7 bases from J, with 13 bases between. This CDR3 is 14 amino acids long. Germline V gives CDR1 LGHNA, CDR2 YNFKEQ.

For the CDR3, the DNA is TGTGCCAGCAGCCAAGGACTCCAGGGGGCGGCTTTCTTT. Its translation: CASSQGLQGAAFF. This chain joins TRBV14 and TRBJ1-1, with 8 nucleotides matching TRBD1. CDR1 is SGHDN and CDR2 is FVKESK in the germline V gene. This CDR3 is built from 13 residues. V shed 1 base, J shed 11 bases, and the junction held 6 bases outside the gene matches.

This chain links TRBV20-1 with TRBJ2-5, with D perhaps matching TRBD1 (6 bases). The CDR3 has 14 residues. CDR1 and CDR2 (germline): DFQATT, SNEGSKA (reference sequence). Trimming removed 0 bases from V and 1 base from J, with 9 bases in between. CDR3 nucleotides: TGCAGTGCTAGAGAAAGGACAGCCCAAGAGACCCAGTACTTC. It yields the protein CSARERTAQETQYF.

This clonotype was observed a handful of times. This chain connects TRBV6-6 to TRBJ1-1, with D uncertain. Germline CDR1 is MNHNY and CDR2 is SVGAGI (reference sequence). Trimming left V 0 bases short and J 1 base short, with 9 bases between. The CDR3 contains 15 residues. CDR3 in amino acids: CASSYSRHRNTEAFF. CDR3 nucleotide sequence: TGTGCCAGCAGTTACTCGAGACACAGGAACACTGAAGCTTTCTTT.

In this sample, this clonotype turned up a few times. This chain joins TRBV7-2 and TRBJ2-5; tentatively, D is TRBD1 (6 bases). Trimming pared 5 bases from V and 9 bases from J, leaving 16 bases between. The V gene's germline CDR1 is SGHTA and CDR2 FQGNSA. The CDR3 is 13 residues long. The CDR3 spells CASSPETGKPQYF. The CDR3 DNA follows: TGTGCCAGCAGCCCCGAGACAGGAAAACCCCAGTACTTC.

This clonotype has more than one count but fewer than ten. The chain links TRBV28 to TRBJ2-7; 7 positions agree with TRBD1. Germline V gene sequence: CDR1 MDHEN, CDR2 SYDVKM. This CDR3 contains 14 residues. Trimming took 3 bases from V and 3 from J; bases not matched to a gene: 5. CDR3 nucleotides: TGTGCCAGCAGTTTTTTGACAGGGAACTACGAGCAGTACTTC. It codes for CASSFLTGNYEQYF.

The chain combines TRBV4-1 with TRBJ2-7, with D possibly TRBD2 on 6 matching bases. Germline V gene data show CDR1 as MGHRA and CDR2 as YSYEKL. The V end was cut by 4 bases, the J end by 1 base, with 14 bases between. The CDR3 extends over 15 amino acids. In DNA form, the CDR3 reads TGCGCCAGCAGCCCTACGGAGCGGGCTTCCTACGAGCAGTACTTC. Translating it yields CASSPTERASYEQYF.

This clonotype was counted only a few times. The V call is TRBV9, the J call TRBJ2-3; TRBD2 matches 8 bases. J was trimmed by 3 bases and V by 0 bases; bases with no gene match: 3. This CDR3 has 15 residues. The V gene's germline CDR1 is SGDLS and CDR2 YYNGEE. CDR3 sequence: CASSVDSGTTDTQYF. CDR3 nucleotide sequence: TGTGCCAGCAGCGTAGATAGCGGGACGACAGATACGCAGTATTTT.

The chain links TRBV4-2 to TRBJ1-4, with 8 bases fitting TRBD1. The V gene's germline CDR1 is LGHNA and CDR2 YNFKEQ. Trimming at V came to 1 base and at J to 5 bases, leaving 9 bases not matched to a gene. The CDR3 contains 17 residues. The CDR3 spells CASSQVTQGADNEKLFF. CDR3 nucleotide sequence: TGTGCCAGCAGCCAAGTCACCCAGGGGGCGGACAATGAAAAACTGTTTTTT.

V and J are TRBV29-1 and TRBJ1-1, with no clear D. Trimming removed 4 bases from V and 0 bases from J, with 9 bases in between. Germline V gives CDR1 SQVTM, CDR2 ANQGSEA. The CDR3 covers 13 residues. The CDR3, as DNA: TGCAGCGTTGTTCGGGCAGTGAACACTGAAGCTTTCTTT. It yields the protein CSVVRAVNTEAFF.

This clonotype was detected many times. The CDR3 spells CSVSGMNTEAFF. In DNA, the CDR3 is TGCAGCGTGAGCGGCATGAACACTGAAGCTTTCTTT. The chain joins TRBV29-1 to TRBJ1-1; unclear D gene. CDR1 SQVTM and CDR2 ANQGSEA come from the germline V gene. V gave up 6 bases and J gave up 0 bases, with 8 bases separating them. This CDR3 is built from 12 residues.

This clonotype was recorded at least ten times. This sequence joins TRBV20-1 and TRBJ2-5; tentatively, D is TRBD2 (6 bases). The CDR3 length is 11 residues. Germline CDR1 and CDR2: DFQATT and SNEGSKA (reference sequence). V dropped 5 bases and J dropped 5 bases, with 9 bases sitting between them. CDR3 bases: TGCAGTGCTCGACGGGGGGAGACCCAGTACTTC. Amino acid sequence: CSARRGETQYF.

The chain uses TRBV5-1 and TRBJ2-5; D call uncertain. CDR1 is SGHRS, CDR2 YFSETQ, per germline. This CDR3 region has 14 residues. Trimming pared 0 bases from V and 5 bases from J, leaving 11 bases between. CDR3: CASSLGPEEETQYF. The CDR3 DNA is TGCGCCAGCAGCTTGGGACCAGAAGAGGAGACCCAGTACTTC.

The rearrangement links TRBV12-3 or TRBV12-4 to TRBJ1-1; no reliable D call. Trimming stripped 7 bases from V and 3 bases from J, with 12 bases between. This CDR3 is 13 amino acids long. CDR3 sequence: CASTPGSHTEAFF. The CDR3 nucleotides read TGTGCCAGCACCCCAGGTTCACACACTGAAGCTTTCTTT.

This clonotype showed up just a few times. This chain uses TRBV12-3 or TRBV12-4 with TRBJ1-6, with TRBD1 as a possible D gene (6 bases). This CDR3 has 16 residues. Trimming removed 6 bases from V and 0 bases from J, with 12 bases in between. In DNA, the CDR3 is TGTGCCAGCAGCTTTACAGGGAGCTCCTATAATTCACCCCTCCACTTT. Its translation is CASSFTGSSYNSPLHF.

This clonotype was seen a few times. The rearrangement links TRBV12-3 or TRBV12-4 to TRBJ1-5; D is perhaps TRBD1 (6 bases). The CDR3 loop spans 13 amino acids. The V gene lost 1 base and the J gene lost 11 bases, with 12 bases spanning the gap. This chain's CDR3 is CASSLEQGRAQHF. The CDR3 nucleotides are TGTGCCAGCAGTTTAGAACAGGGAAGGGCCCAGCATTTT.

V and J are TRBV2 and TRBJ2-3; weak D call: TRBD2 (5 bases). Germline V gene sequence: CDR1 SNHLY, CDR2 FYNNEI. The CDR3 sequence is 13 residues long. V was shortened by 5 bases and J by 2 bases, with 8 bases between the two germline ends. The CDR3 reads CASSTGITDTQYF. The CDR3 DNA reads TGTGCCAGCAGTACGGGGATCACAGATACGCAGTATTTT.

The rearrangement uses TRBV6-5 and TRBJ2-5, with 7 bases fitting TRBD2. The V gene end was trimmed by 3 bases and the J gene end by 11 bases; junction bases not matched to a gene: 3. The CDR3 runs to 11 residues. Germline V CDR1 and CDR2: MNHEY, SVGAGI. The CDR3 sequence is CASSYMGGQYF. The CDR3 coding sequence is TGTGCCAGCAGTTATATGGGAGGGCAGTACTTC.

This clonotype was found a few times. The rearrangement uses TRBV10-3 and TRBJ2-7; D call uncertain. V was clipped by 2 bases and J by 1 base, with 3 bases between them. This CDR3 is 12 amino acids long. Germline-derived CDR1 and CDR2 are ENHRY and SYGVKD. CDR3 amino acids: CAISEGSYEQYF. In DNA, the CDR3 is TGTGCCATCAGTGAGGGATCCTACGAGCAGTACTTC.